This paragraph reports one T cell receptor beta chain. V lost 10 bases and J 2 bases, leaving 15 bases between the germline ends. The CDR3 covers 13 residues. CDR1 and CDR2 from the germline V gene are SNHLY and FYNNEI. The record originates from a study of cytomegalovirus exposure and HLA in healthy donors. The PCR employed 60 Vbeta primers together with 13 Jbeta primers. Generated by immunoSEQ multiplex PCR, the TCRdb table keeps only in-frame clones and is missing some. The sample includes some 210,000 clones, approximately 82% of them seen just once. Material: PBMCs. The V gene is TRBV2, the J gene TRBJ2-7, with no clear D. The source of this sequence is a male donor in good health and CMV-seronegative. The CDR3 DNA sequence: TGTGCCAACGAGGTAGCTGCAACCTACGAGCAGTACTTC. This gives the protein CANEVAATYEQYF.